A single sample is the source of the 21 T cell receptor beta chains below, sequenced in a study of patients and donors after allogeneic stem cell transplantation. TCRdb re-called the RT-PCR reads with MiXCR, one entry per CDR3 protein. The table shows roughly 880,000 distinct CDR3 sequences, with roughly 18% occurring only once. Sequenced: blood, either unsorted or a sorted T cell fraction (not recorded which). The receptors were gathered from a human donor who was either an allogeneic HSCT recipient or a stem cell or donor lymphocyte infusion donor (not recorded which). It is not recorded whose cells these are; they may come from a transplant donor.

The genes are TRBV7-7 and TRBJ2-5; 15 bases are a match to TRBD2. Germline-derived CDR1 and CDR2 are SSHAT and FNYEAQ (reference sequence). The trim removed 5 bases at V and 5 bases at J, leaving 9 bases unmatched. CDR3 length: 17 residues. This CDR3 reads CASSPGLAGGPQETQYF. CDR3 DNA: TGTGCCAGCAGCCCCGGACTAGCGGGAGGGCCTCAGGAGACCCAGTACTTC.

This clonotype turned up a few times. The chain is built from TRBV5-1 and TRBJ1-3, with D uncertain. Germline V CDR1 and CDR2: SGHRS, YFSETQ. The CDR3 totals 14 residues. V was pared by 3 bases and J by 2 bases, with 9 bases between. CDR3 region: CASSSDRPGNTIYF. DNA for the CDR3: TGCGCCAGCAGCTCGGACCGCCCTGGAAACACCATATATTTT.

This clonotype turned up a few times. J is TRBJ1-6 and V is TRBV15, with TRBD1 matching 8 bases. V was pared by 0 bases and J by 11 bases, with 6 bases of the junction left unmatched. The CDR3 has 15 amino acids. Per germline, CDR1 LNHNV and CDR2 YYDKDF (reference sequence). The CDR3 protein is CATSREGQGEPPLHF. CDR3 nucleotides: TGTGCCACCAGCAGAGAAGGACAGGGAGAACCACCCCTCCACTTT.

The chain combines TRBV10-3 with TRBJ1-2, with a possible D match to TRBD1 (6 bases). V lost 0 bases to trimming and J lost 4 bases, with 12 bases between them. Germline-derived CDR1 and CDR2 are ENHRY and SYGVKD. The CDR3 loop spans 15 amino acids. The CDR3 is CAISESAGEPYGYTF. CDR3 sequence (DNA): TGTGCCATCAGTGAGTCCGCAGGGGAGCCCTATGGCTACACCTTC.

V is TRBV27 and J is TRBJ2-3, with 7 bases identical to TRBD2. The CDR3 contains 19 residues. Germline V CDR1 and CDR2: MNHEY, SMNVEV (reference sequence). The V segment lost 7 bases and the J segment 0 bases; nucleotides outside the gene matches: 19. The CDR3 coding sequence is TGTGCCAGCAATCCGATCCGGCGGGGGTTCAATTCTAGCACAGATACGCAGTATTTT. Translated, it gives CASNPIRRGFNSSTDTQYF.

This clonotype was observed a few times. It may be a read error: a sequence one base away is much more abundant. This sequence joins TRBV5-1 and TRBJ1-5, with D uncertain. The CDR3 is made up of 15 amino acids. V lost 0 bases, J lost 0 bases, and 7 bases lay in between. Germline V lookup: CDR1 SGHRS, CDR2 YFSETQ. Written as DNA, the CDR3 is TGCGCCAGCAGCTTGGTCAGCTATAGCAATCAGCCCCAGCATTTT. This translates into CASSLVSYSNQPQHF.

This clonotype was counted between two and nine times. This chain's CDR3 is CAISESGQGSHTGELFF. The CDR3 DNA reads as TGTGCCATCAGTGAGTCCGGACAGGGTTCGCACACCGGGGAGCTGTTTTTT. The chain combines TRBV10-3 with TRBJ2-2, with TRBD1 matching over 8 bases. The CDR3 has 17 residues. Germline V CDR1 and CDR2: ENHRY, SYGVKD. V dropped 0 bases and J dropped 3; count of bases not matched to a gene: 6.

The chain is built from TRBV6-1 and TRBJ1-2; no clear D. The germline V gene encodes CDR1 MNHNS and CDR2 SASEGT. Trimming removed 7 bases from V and 5 bases from J, with 17 bases in between. This CDR3 spans 14 amino acids. CDR3 DNA: TGTGCCAGCACCCAATTTGGGCTGGGTTATGGCTACACCTTC. It specifies CASTQFGLGYGYTF.

This clonotype was seen many times. This chain joins TRBV20-1 and TRBJ2-7; weak D call: TRBD2 (7 bases). Looked up from germline, CDR1 is DFQATT and CDR2 is SNEGSKA (reference sequence). The CDR3 contains 13 residues. V was cut by 1 base and J by 2 bases, with 9 bases left in between. The CDR3 is CSARAGGPYEQYF. Written as DNA, the CDR3 is TGCAGTGCTAGAGCCGGGGGGCCCTACGAGCAGTACTTC.

The table lists this clonotype with a few counts. The V call is TRBV20-1, the J call TRBJ1-1, with D perhaps TRBD1 (6 bases). Trimming shortened V by 1 base and J by 7 bases, and 10 bases separated the two germline ends. Germline CDR1 and CDR2: DFQATT and SNEGSKA (reference sequence). CDR3 size: 12 residues. As DNA, the CDR3 is TGCAGTGCTAGAGGGACAGATATTGAAGCTTTCTTT. Protein sequence: CSARGTDIEAFF.

The rearrangement links TRBV7-9 to TRBJ2-1; 12 nucleotides line up with TRBD2. J gave up 9 bases and V 5 bases, and 8 bases lay outside the gene matches. CDR1 and CDR2 from the germline V gene are SEHNR and FQNEAQ (reference sequence). The CDR3 consists of 15 residues. In DNA, the CDR3 is TGTGCCAGCAGCCCCGCTAGCGGGGGGGTGAGTGAGCAGTTCTTC. Amino acids: CASSPASGGVSEQFF.

This clonotype has only a few counts. V and J are TRBV9 and TRBJ2-7; 7 bases map to TRBD1. This CDR3 spans 15 amino acids. CDR1 and CDR2 (germline): SGDLS, YYNGEE. After removal of 0 bases from V and 2 bases from J, the junction contained 5 bases not matched to a gene. The CDR3 spells CASSVGETGPYEQYF. CDR3 coding DNA: TGTGCCAGCAGCGTAGGGGAGACAGGGCCCTACGAGCAGTACTTC.

The chain links TRBV7-2 to TRBJ2-3; 7 bases agree with TRBD2. V trimming: 1 base; J trimming: 2 bases; junction bases outside the gene matches: 9. CDR3 length: 17 residues. The germline gives CDR1 SGHTA, CDR2 FQGNSA. The CDR3 nucleotides are TGTGCCAGCAGCTTAGGACCGGGGACTATAGCCACAGATACGCAGTATTTT. Its protein product is CASSLGPGTIATDTQYF.

J is TRBJ2-1 and V is TRBV25-1, with 8 bases lining up with TRBD2. Per the germline V gene, CDR1 is MGHDK and CDR2 is SYGVNS. Unmatched junction bases numbered 7, after V lost 2 bases and J lost 10 bases. CDR3 length equals 14 residues. CDR3 sequence (DNA): TGTGCCAGCAGTGAACCGGGAGGGCCGGGGGAGCAGTTCTTC. Translation gives CASSEPGGPGEQFF.

This rearrangement joins TRBV4-2 to TRBJ2-2, with no clear D. The CDR3 length is 15 residues. The germline V gene encodes CDR1 LGHNA and CDR2 YNFKEQ. Trimming removed 1 base at V and 4 bases at J, with 10 bases between. The CDR3 DNA reads TGTGCCAGCAGCCAAGTTCGGAGTGGCACCGGGGAGCTGTTTTTT. Translating it yields CASSQVRSGTGELFF.

This clonotype was recorded a few times. The chain combines TRBV29-1 with TRBJ2-3; the D gene is possibly TRBD2 (5 bases). V lost 3 bases to trimming and J lost 15 bases, with 10 bases between them. Germline V gene lookup returns CDR1 SQVTM and CDR2 ANQGSEA. The CDR3 spans 9 residues. The CDR3 reads CSVDSEGYF. CDR3 nucleotide sequence: TGCAGCGTTGATTCCGAGGGCTATTTT.

This clonotype was picked up many times. This chain links TRBV29-1 with TRBJ2-4; perhaps D is TRBD1 or TRBD2 (5 bases each). The CDR3 consists of 15 residues. Germline V lookup: CDR1 SQVTM, CDR2 ANQGSEA. V lost 0 bases, J lost 3 bases, and 12 bases lay in between. CDR3 DNA sequence: TGCAGCGTTGAAGAGAGGGACCTAGGCAAAAACATTCAGTACTTC. It codes for CSVEERDLGKNIQYF.

The sample holds a few counts of this clonotype. This CDR3 reads CASSLVGPNEQYF. The CDR3 nucleotides read TGTGCCAGCAGCTTAGTTGGACCTAACGAGCAGTACTTC. The chain combines TRBV7-8 with TRBJ2-7; D not resolved. The germline gives CDR1 SGHVS, CDR2 FQNEAQ. The CDR3 runs 13 residues. V lost 1 base to trimming and J lost 5 bases, with 9 bases between them.

The chain is built from TRBV18 and TRBJ1-2, with D possibly matching TRBD1 (6 bases). Looked up from germline, CDR1 is KGHSH and CDR2 is LQKENI. Trimming shortened V by 2 bases and J by 3 bases, and 13 bases separated the two germline ends. The CDR3 extends over 15 amino acids. The CDR3 region is CASSPTGMLDYGYTF. Here the CDR3 DNA reads TGTGCCAGCTCACCAACAGGGATGCTCGACTATGGCTACACCTTC.

J is TRBJ2-7 and V is TRBV5-1; D might be TRBD2 (6 bases). V lost 1 base, J lost 7 bases, and 12 bases lay in between. Germline CDR1 and CDR2: SGHRS and YFSETQ. The CDR3 has 13 amino acids. The CDR3 reads CASSLQGLREQYF. The CDR3 nucleotides are TGCGCCAGCAGCTTGCAAGGACTAAGGGAGCAGTACTTC.

This rearrangement joins TRBV2 to TRBJ2-6; possibly TRBD2 for D (6 bases). V was trimmed by 4 bases and J by 0 bases, leaving 13 bases between them. The CDR3 sequence is 17 residues long. Per germline, CDR1 SNHLY and CDR2 FYNNEI. The CDR3 region is CASSGERAISGANVLTF. CDR3 in DNA: TGTGCCAGCAGTGGGGAGCGGGCGATCTCTGGGGCCAACGTCCTGACTTTC.